This TCR beta chain was sequenced during a study of cytomegalovirus exposure and HLA in healthy donors. Study-level results: Association with HLA alleles at 0.05 false discovery rate was found for around 17,000 TCR beta sequences in a later analysis. The likely explanation for a cluster of highly shared sequence variants was sequencing artifact. Later genetic work tied a missense DCLRE1C variant to beta-chain V and J trimming.

PCR employed 60 Vbeta and 13 Jbeta primers. Sequencing was performed with immunoSEQ multiplex PCR; in TCRdb, only in-frame clones are kept and a portion is missing. The sample contains around 130,000 clones, approximately 70% of which appear only once. Concerning this clone itself: Antigen: not known. Additional DNA sequences in this sample encode the identical CDR3.

Trimming took off 3 bases at V and 4 bases at J, with 6 bases between the two ends. Germline loops: CDR1 MDHEN, CDR2 SYDVKM. There are 12 residues in the CDR3. Sequenced input: PBMCs. This chain uses TRBV28 with TRBJ1-2; the D is unclear. The source of this sequence is a woman aged 25 to 39 in good health and CMV-seronegative. DNA for the CDR3: TGTGCCAGCAGTTTGTCGGGCTATGGCTACACCTTC. Residues: CASSLSGYGYTF.